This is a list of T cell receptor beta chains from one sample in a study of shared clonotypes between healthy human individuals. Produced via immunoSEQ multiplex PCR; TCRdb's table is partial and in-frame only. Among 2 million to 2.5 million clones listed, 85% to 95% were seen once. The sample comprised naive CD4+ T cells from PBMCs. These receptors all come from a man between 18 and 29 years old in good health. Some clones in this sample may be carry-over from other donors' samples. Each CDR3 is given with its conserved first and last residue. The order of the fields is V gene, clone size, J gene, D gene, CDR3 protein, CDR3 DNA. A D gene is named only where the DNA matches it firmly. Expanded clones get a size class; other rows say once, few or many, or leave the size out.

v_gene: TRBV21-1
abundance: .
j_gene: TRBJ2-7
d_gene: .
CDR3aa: CASSKGREGHYEQYF
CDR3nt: TGTGCCAGCAGCAAAGGCAGGGAGGGGCATTACGAGCAGTACTTC

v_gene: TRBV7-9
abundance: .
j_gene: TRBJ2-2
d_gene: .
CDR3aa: CAGSWGLTNTGELFF
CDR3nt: TGTGCCGGGTCATGGGGGCTAACGAACACCGGGGAGCTGTTTTTT

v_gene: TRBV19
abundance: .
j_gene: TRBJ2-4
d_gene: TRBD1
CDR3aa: CASTDAGGRNIQYF
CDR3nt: TGTGCCAGTACCGACGCAGGGGGCAGAAACATTCAGTACTTC

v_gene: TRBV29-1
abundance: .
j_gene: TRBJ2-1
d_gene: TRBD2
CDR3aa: CSVFGLAGGNEQFF
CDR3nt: TGCAGCGTTTTCGGACTAGCGGGGGGCAATGAGCAGTTCTTC

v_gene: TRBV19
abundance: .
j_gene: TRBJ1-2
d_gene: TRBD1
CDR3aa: CASSITAGGGYGYTF
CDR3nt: TGTGCCAGTAGTATAACAGCAGGGGGCGGTTATGGCTACACCTTC

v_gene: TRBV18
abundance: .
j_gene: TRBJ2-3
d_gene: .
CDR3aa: CASSPNSPDTQYF
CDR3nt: TGTGCCAGCTCCCCTAACTCCCCGGATACGCAGTATTTT

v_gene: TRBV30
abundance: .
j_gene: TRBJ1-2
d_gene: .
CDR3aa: CAWGQRANYGYTF
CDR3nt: TGTGCCTGGGGACAGCGAGCTAACTATGGCTACACCTTC

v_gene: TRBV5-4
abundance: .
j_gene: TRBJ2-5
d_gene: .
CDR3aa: CASSFGVVETQYF
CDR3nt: TGTGCCAGCAGCTTCGGGGTAGTGGAGACCCAGTACTTC

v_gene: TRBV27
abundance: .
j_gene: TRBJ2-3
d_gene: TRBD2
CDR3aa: CASRRLAGGNTDTQYF
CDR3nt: TGTGCCAGCAGGAGACTAGCGGGAGGTAATACAGATACGCAGTATTTT

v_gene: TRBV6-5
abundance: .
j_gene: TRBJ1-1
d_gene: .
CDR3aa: CASSYERGSDTEAFF
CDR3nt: TGTGCCAGCAGTTACGAGAGGGGCTCAGACACTGAAGCTTTCTTT

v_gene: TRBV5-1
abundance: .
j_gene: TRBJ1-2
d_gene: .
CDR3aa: CASSEDGANYGYTF
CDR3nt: TGCGCCAGCAGCGAGGACGGAGCTAACTATGGCTACACCTTC

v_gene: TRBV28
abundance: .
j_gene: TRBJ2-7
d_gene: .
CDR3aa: CASRRGRFYEQYF
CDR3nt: TGTGCCAGCAGGCGAGGACGGTTCTACGAGCAGTACTTC

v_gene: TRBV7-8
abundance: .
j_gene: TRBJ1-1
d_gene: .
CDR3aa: CASSLMLTEAFF
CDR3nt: TGTGCCAGCAGCTTAATGTTGACTGAAGCTTTCTTT

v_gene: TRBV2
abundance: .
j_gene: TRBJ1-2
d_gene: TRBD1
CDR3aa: CASIYQGAVKTGYTF
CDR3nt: TGTGCCAGCATATATCAGGGGGCGGTGAAGACCGGCTACACCTTC

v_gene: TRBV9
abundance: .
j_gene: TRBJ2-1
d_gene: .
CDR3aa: CASSVVGGSEQFF
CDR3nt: TGTGCCAGCAGCGTAGTCGGAGGGAGTGAGCAGTTCTTC

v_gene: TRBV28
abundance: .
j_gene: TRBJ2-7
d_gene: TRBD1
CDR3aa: CASRGLDRVSSEQYF
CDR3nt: TGTGCCAGCAGGGGCTTGGACAGGGTTTCGTCCGAGCAGTACTTC

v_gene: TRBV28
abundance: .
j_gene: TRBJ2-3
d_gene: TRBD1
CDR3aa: CASSSRQGGTDTQYF
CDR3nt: TGTGCCAGCAGTTCTAGACAGGGGGGCACAGATACGCAGTATTTT

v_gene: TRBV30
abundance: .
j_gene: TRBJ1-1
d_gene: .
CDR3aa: CAWSPRGEAFF
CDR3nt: TGTGCCTGGAGCCCCAGGGGAGAAGCTTTCTTT

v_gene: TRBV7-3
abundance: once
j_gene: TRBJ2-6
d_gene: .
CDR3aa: CASSLSSSGANVLTF
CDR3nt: TGTGCCAGCAGCCTAAGCAGCTCTGGGGCCAACGTCCTGACTTTC

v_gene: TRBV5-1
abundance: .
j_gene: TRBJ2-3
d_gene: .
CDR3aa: CASSLSGTGLTDTQYF
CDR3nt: TGCGCCAGCAGCTTGTCCGGGACGGGGCTCACAGATACGCAGTATTTT

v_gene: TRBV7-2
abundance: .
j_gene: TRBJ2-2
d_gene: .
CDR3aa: CASSLVSATGELFF
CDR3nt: TGTGCCAGCAGCTTAGTCAGCGCCACCGGGGAGCTGTTTTTT

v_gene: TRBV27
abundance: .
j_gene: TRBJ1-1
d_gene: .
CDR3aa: CASSFKGTRFEAFF
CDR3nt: TGTGCCAGCAGTTTTAAAGGGACCCGCTTTGAAGCTTTCTTT

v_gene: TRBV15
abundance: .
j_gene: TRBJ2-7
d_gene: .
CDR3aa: CATSRSRLSYEQYF
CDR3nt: TGTGCCACCAGCAGGAGCCGACTCTCCTACGAGCAGTACTTC

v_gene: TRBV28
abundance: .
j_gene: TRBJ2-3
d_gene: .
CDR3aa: CATQEDQLRDTQYF
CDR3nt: TGTGCCACCCAAGAGGACCAACTTCGGGATACGCAGTATTTT

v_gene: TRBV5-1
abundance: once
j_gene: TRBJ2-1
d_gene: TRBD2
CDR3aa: CASSLGLAGDEQFF
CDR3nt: TGCGCCAGCAGCTTAGGACTAGCGGGAGATGAGCAGTTCTTC

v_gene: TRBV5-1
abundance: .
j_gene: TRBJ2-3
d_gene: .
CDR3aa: CASSFGPDTQYF
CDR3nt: TGCGCCAGCAGCTTTGGACCAGATACGCAGTATTTT

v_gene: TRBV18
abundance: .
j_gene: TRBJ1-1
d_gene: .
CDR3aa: CASSPRSQLKMNTEAFF
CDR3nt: TGTGCCAGCTCACCTCGCAGCCAGCTTAAAATGAACACTGAAGCTTTCTTT

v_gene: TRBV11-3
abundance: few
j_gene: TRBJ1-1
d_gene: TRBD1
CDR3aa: CASSFTGATEAFF
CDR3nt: TGTGCCAGCAGCTTTACAGGGGCCACTGAAGCTTTCTTT

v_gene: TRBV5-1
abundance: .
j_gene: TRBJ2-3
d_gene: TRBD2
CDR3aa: CASTLGGDTDTQYF
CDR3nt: TGCGCCAGCACCCTCGGGGGGGACACAGATACGCAGTATTTT

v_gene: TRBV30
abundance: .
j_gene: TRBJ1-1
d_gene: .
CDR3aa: CAWSVRGNTEAFF
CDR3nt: TGTGCCTGGAGTGTACGTGGTAACACTGAAGCTTTCTTT

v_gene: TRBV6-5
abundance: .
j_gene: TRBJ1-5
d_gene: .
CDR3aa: CATSPPGQSNQPQHF
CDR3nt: TGTGCCACCTCACCGCCGGGACAAAGTAATCAGCCCCAGCATTTT

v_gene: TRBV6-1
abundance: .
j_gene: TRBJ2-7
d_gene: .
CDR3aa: CASSERTGWRKYF
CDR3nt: TGTGCCAGCAGTGAAAGAACAGGGTGGAGGAAGTACTTC

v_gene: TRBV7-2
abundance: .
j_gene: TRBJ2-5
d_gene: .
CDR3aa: CASSLRRVGETQYF
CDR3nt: TGTGCCAGCAGCTTAAGGAGGGTTGGAGAGACCCAGTACTTC

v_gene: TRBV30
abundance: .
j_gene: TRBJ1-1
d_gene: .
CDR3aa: CAGSKNTEAFF
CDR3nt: TGTGCCGGATCCAAGAACACTGAAGCTTTCTTT

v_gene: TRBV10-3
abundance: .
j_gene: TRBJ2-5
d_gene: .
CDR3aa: CAISELSEGETQYF
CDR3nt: TGTGCCATCAGTGAACTTAGCGAAGGAGAGACCCAGTACTTC

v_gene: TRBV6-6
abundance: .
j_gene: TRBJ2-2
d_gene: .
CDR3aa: CASYQGQGRTGELFF
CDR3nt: TGTGCCAGCTACCAGGGGCAGGGTCGGACCGGGGAGCTGTTTTTT

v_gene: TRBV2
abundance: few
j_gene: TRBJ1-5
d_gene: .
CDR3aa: CASSMRQPQHF
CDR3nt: TGTGCCAGCAGTATGAGACAGCCCCAGCATTTT

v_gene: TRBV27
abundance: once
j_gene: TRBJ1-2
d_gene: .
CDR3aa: CASRPLSGTPYGYTF
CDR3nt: TGTGCCAGCAGACCTCTATCTGGGACACCCTATGGCTACACCTTC

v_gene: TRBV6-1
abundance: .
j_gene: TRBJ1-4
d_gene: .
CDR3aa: CAGSPATNEKLFF
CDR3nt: TGTGCCGGAAGTCCCGCAACTAATGAAAAACTGTTTTTT

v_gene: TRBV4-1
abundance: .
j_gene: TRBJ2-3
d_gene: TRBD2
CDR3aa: CASSQVSLAGGRTDTQYF
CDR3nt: TGCGCCAGCAGCCAAGTCTCCCTAGCGGGAGGGAGAACAGATACGCAGTATTTT

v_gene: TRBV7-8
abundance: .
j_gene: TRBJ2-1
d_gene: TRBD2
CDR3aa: CASSLIAAGGLNEQFF
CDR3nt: TGTGCCAGCAGCTTAATAGCGGCGGGAGGGCTCAATGAGCAGTTCTTC

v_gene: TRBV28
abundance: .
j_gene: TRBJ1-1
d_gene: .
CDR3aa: CASKPRGAVSNTEAFF
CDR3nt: TGTGCCAGCAAACCACGGGGGGCGGTTTCGAACACTGAAGCTTTCTTT

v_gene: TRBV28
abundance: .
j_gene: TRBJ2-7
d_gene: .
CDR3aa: CASSYSTASYEQYF
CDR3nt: TGTGCCAGCAGTTATTCGACAGCCTCCTACGAGCAGTACTTC

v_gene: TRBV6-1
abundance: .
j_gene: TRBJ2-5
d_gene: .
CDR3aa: CASAPRQGGQETQYF
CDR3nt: TGTGCCAGCGCTCCGCGACAGGGAGGACAAGAGACCCAGTACTTC

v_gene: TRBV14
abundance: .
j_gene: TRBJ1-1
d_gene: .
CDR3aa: CASSQDGWGTEAFF
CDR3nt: TGTGCCAGCAGCCAAGACGGGTGGGGCACTGAAGCTTTCTTT

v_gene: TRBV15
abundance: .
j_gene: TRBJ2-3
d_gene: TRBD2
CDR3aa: CATSRFAGTSGVNTQYF
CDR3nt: TGTGCCACCAGCAGATTTGCCGGGACTAGCGGGGTCAATACGCAGTATTTT

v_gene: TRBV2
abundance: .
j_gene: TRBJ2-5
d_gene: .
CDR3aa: CASVEGPFQETQYF
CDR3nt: TGTGCCAGCGTGGAAGGACCTTTTCAAGAGACCCAGTACTTC

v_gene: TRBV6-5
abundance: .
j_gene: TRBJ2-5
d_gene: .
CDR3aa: CATHSPGAAQETQYF
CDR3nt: TGTGCCACACACAGCCCAGGGGCAGCTCAGGAGACCCAGTACTTC

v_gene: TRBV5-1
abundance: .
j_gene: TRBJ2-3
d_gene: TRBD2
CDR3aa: CASSPLAGGPGDTQYF
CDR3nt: TGCGCCAGCAGCCCATTGGCGGGAGGGCCTGGGGATACGCAGTATTTT

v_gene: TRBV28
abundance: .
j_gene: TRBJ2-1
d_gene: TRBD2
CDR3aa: CASSLTSGIGGYNEQFF
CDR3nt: TGTGCCAGCAGTTTGACTAGCGGGATAGGGGGTTACAATGAGCAGTTCTTC

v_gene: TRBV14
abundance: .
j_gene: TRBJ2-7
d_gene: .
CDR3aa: CASSHGQYEQYF
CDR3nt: TGTGCCAGCAGCCATGGTCAGTACGAGCAGTACTTC

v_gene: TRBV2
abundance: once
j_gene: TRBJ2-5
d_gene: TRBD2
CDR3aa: CASRRGTSGRAAETQYF
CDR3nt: TGTGCCAGCCGGCGCGGGACTAGCGGGAGGGCCGCAGAGACCCAGTACTTC

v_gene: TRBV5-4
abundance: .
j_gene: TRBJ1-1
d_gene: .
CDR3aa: CASSRGNTEAFF
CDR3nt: TGTGCCAGCAGCAGAGGGAACACTGAAGCTTTCTTT

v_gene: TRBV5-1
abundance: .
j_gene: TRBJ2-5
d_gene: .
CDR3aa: CASSRGSQETQYF
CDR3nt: TGCGCCAGCAGCCGGGGCTCTCAAGAGACCCAGTACTTC

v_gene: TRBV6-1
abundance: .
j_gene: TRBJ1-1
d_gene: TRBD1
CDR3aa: CASSEQGANTEAFF
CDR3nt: TGTGCCAGCAGCGAACAGGGGGCGAACACTGAAGCTTTCTTT

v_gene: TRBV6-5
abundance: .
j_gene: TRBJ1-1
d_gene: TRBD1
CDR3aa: CASSYVKQGATEAFF
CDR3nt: TGTGCCAGCAGTTACGTAAAACAGGGGGCTACTGAAGCTTTCTTT

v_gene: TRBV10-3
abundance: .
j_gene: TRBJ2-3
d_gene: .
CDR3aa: CAIRGPITDTQYF
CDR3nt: TGTGCCATCAGGGGACCCATCACAGATACGCAGTATTTT

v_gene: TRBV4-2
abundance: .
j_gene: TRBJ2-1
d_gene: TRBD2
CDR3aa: CASSQIGGRRDEQFF
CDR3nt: TGTGCCAGCAGCCAAATTGGCGGGAGGAGGGATGAGCAGTTCTTC

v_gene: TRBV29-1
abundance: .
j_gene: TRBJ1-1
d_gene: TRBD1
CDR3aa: CSPVGLRGLWNTEAFF
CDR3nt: TGCAGCCCTGTTGGACTCAGGGGGCTCTGGAACACTGAAGCTTTCTTT